What follows are 13 T cell receptor beta chains derived from one specimen sequenced in a study of T cells in Graves' hyperthyroidism and ophthalmopathy. Amplified regions were TCR beta CDR3 sequences from RNA transcripts. The TCR CDR3 first-round RT-PCR relied on the HTBI primer set. TCRdb re-called the multiplex PCR reads with MiXCR, one entry per CDR3 protein. The sample comprises around 250,000 distinct CDR3 sequences, roughly 15% of which are singletons, and around 30% rests with the top ten. Source material: blood. Source of these receptors: a woman under 30 with Graves' ophthalmopathy.

The chain links TRBV7-9 to TRBJ1-5; the match to TRBD1 covers 11 bases. V shed 4 bases, J shed 7 bases, and the junction held 15 bases outside the gene matches. The germline V gene has CDR1 SEHNR and CDR2 FQNEAQ (reference sequence). This CDR3 region has 18 residues. The CDR3 loop reads CASSSAPGTGGSRQPQHF. The DNA of the CDR3 is TGTGCCAGCAGCTCAGCACCCGGGACAGGGGGAAGTCGGCAGCCCCAGCATTTT. The variable domain in full, with the rest retrieved from reference TRBV7-9 and TRBJ1-5, is DTGVSQNPRHKITKRGQNVTFRCDPISEHNRLYWYRQTLGQGPEFLTYFQNEAQLEKSRLLSDRFSAERPKGSFSTLEIQRTEQGDSAMYLCASSSAPGTGGSRQPQHFGDGTRLSIL.

This clonotype has a count of ten or more. Here the CDR3 reads CASSQRGTGSLPYEKLFF. The CDR3 coding sequence is TGCGCCAGCAGCCAAAGGGGGACAGGGTCTCTGCCGTATGAAAAACTGTTTTTT. J is TRBJ1-4 and V is TRBV4-1; TRBD1 aligns across 9 bases. V gave up 2 bases and J gave up 6 bases; unmatched junction bases: 13. CDR1 and CDR2 from the germline V gene are MGHRA and YSYEKL. This CDR3 is 18 amino acids long.

This clonotype occurred many times. As DNA, the CDR3 is TGTGCCAGCAGTCCCAGCGTGAACACTGAAGCTTTCTTT. Residues: CASSPSVNTEAFF. V gene TRBV28 combines with J gene TRBJ1-1; unclear D gene. CDR1 and CDR2 from the germline V gene are MDHEN and SYDVKM. V lost 5 bases to trimming and J lost 0 bases, with 7 bases between them. The CDR3 runs 13 residues.

This clonotype was counted ten times or more. V is TRBV2 and J is TRBJ2-3, with 11 nucleotides matching TRBD1. Germline V gene sequence: CDR1 SNHLY, CDR2 FYNNEI. The V gene end was trimmed by 8 bases and the J gene end by 7 bases; junction bases not matched to a gene: 8. The CDR3 has 14 residues. This CDR3 is CASQGRDRGYTQYF. The DNA for the CDR3 is TGTGCCAGCCAGGGTCGGGACAGGGGGTATACGCAGTATTTT.

This clonotype came up many times. The rearrangement uses TRBV7-3 and TRBJ2-7; weak D call: TRBD2 (5 bases). Germline lookup yields CDR1 SGHTA and CDR2 FQGTGA. The CDR3 has 13 amino acids. V gave up 5 bases and J gave up 5 bases, with 13 bases separating them. CDR3 sequence (DNA): TGTGCCAGCAGCCCCCGGGGTGGCGACGAGCAGTACTTC. Its protein is CASSPRGGDEQYF.

The rearrangement joins TRBV10-3 to TRBJ2-5; D perhaps matches TRBD1 (5 bases). This CDR3 contains 13 residues. V was trimmed by 9 bases and J by 5 bases, leaving 16 bases between them. CDR1 ENHRY and CDR2 SYGVKD come from the germline V gene. The CDR3 region has the DNA TGTGCCATGAGCAGGGATTTTGCGGAGACCCAGTACTTC. It translates to CAMSRDFAETQYF.

This clonotype was observed at least ten times. The rearrangement uses TRBV7-9 and TRBJ2-1, with 8 bases identical to TRBD2. Germline V lookup: CDR1 SEHNR, CDR2 FQNEAQ (reference sequence). Trimming removed 7 bases from V and 1 base from J; junction bases left unmatched: 3. The CDR3 contains 14 residues. CDR3 DNA: TGTGCCAGCAAGGCGGGAGGATCCTACAATGAGCAGTTCTTC. Its translation is CASKAGGSYNEQFF.

This clonotype was detected ten times or more. The chain uses TRBV9 and TRBJ2-3, with 8 positions matching TRBD2. The CDR3 covers 17 residues. CDR1 and CDR2 (germline): SGDLS, YYNGEE. The V gene end was trimmed by 0 bases and the J gene end by 5 bases; junction bases not matched to a gene: 11. The CDR3 loop is CASSVAPQRGKGDTQYF. DNA of the CDR3: TGTGCCAGCAGCGTAGCTCCACAGCGGGGGAAGGGAGATACGCAGTATTTT.

To note about this clonotype: Since the CDR3 does not end with the conserved phenylalanine or tryptophan, this likely comes from a read error. The chain has TRBV11-2 and TRBJ2-3; 16 bases align to TRBD2. Germline CDR1 and CDR2: SGHAT and FQNNGV. This CDR3 region has 19 residues. The V and J ends lost 3 bases and 5 bases, in that order; junction bases with no gene match: 11. The CDR3 nucleotides read TGTGCCAGCAGCTTCCGCCTGCCGGGACTAGCGGGAGGGATAGATACGCAGTATTAT. Its translation: CASSFRLPGLAGGIDTQYY.

Of note for this clonotype: Since a much larger clone is just one base distant, this may be a read error. This rearrangement joins TRBV11-1 to TRBJ2-7; D not resolved. Germline CDR1 is SGHAT and CDR2 is FQDESV (reference sequence). This CDR3 has 13 residues. CDR3 sequence: CASARLPFYEQYF. The CDR3 DNA is TGTGCATCGGCGAGACTCCCCTTCTACGAGCAGTACTTC.

This clonotype was seen at least ten times. The chain carries TRBV13 and TRBJ2-1, with 9 bases that match TRBD1. Germline trimming cut 6 bases from V and 7 bases from J; bases unmatched to any gene: 16. The germline CDR1 and CDR2 sequences are PRHDT and FYEKMQ (reference sequence). The CDR3 runs to 17 residues. The CDR3 nucleotides are TGTGCCAGCAGTTTCAGGCCCGGGACAGGGAGTAAGAATGAGCAGTTCTTC. Encoded protein: CASSFRPGTGSKNEQFF.

This chain links TRBV19 with TRBJ2-1; maybe TRBD2 (7 bases). Per germline, CDR1 LNHDA and CDR2 SQIVND (reference sequence). This CDR3 spans 14 amino acids. V was clipped by 7 bases and J by 7 bases, with 17 bases between them. Here the CDR3 reads CASKKRGGINEQFF. Written as DNA, the CDR3 is TGTGCCAGTAAGAAAAGGGGGGGAATTAATGAGCAGTTCTTC.

Ten or more counts support this clonotype. The chain carries TRBV12-3 or TRBV12-4 and TRBJ2-5; D not resolved. The length of the CDR3 is 12 residues. V lost 9 bases and J 4 bases, leaving 12 bases between the germline ends. The DNA of the CDR3 is TGTGCCAGTGGGAACACTTTAGAGACCCAGTACTTC. Translated: CASGNTLETQYF.